These 19 T cell receptor beta chains were sequenced from one sample in a study of T cells in Graves' hyperthyroidism and ophthalmopathy. TCR beta CDR3 regions were amplified from RNA transcripts. During a first-round RT-PCR of the TCR CDR3, the HTBI primer set was used. TCRdb analysed the multiplex PCR reads with MiXCR anew, one entry per CDR3 protein. The table shows about 580,000 distinct CDR3 sequences, with about 43% occurring only once. Sequencing was carried out using peripheral blood or thyroid tissue (not recorded which). These receptors originate from a woman aged 18-29 years with Graves' hyperthyroidism.

This clonotype was counted many times. J is TRBJ2-5 and V is TRBV5-4; D remains ambiguous. This CDR3 spans 14 amino acids. Germline lookup yields CDR1 SGHNT and CDR2 YYREEE (reference sequence). Trimming cost V 4 bases and J 5 bases, with 15 bases left between them. The CDR3 protein is CASSNVEVAETQYF. CDR3 DNA: TGTGCCAGCAGCAACGTCGAGGTCGCGGAGACCCAGTACTTC. Supplemented by reference TRBV5-4 and TRBJ2-5, the full variable domain reads ETGVTQSPTHLIKTRGQQVTLRCSSQSGHNTVSWYQQALGQGPQFIFQYYREEENGRGNFPPRFSGLQFPNYSSELNVNALELDDSALYLCASSNVEVAETQYFGPGTRLLVL.

This clonotype has a count of ten or more. This chain connects TRBV24-1 to TRBJ2-2; D is undetermined. Trimming cost V 0 bases and J 0 bases, with 10 bases left between them. Germline V lookup: CDR1 KGHDR, CDR2 SFDVKD. This CDR3 has 17 residues. CDR3 amino acids: CATSDLGRTTNTGELFF. CDR3 coding DNA: TGTGCCACCAGTGATTTGGGACGGACCACGAACACCGGGGAGCTGTTTTTT.

In this sample, this clonotype turned up many times. The rearrangement uses TRBV9 and TRBJ1-1, with D maybe TRBD1 (5 bases). The germline V and J ends were trimmed by 4 bases and 1 base, with 14 bases remaining between them. The CDR3 has 15 residues. From germline, CDR1 is SGDLS and CDR2 YYNGEE. CDR3 protein: CASSPSLGGNTEAFF. DNA for the CDR3: TGTGCCAGCAGCCCCTCCCTCGGGGGGAACACTGAAGCTTTCTTT.

This clonotype was detected many times. The chain joins TRBV29-1 to TRBJ1-1; TRBD1 matches 11 bases. This CDR3 spans 14 amino acids. Per the germline V gene, CDR1 is SQVTM and CDR2 is ANQGSEA. Trimming cost V 5 bases and J 6 bases; bases outside gene matches: 8. The CDR3 reads CSVHSGTGGSEAFF. The CDR3 coding sequence is TGCAGCGTTCACTCCGGGACAGGGGGATCTGAAGCTTTCTTT.

This clonotype was observed many times. V usage is TRBV3-1 and J usage is TRBJ2-7, with TRBD2 matching 10 bases. Unmatched junction bases numbered 8, after V lost 4 bases and J lost 5 bases. The CDR3 length is 15 residues. The germline CDR1 and CDR2 sequences are LGHDT and YNNKEL (reference sequence). The CDR3 loop reads CASSPETSGTNEQYF. The CDR3 DNA follows: TGTGCCAGCAGCCCCGAAACTAGCGGGACCAACGAGCAGTACTTC.

This rearrangement joins TRBV5-6 to TRBJ2-3; TRBD2 might be the D (6 bases). Per germline, CDR1 SGHDT and CDR2 YYEEEE. V lost 1 base and J lost 11, with 14 bases in between. This CDR3 is 13 amino acids long. CDR3: CASSLTGTRKQYF. The DNA for the CDR3 is TGTGCCAGCAGCTTGACCGGGACTCGAAAGCAGTATTTT.

Worth noting for this clonotype: Its ends do not fully match the called genes, so a read error is possible. The J gene is TRBJ2-2, the V gene TRBV7-7, with D possibly TRBD2 on 6 matching bases. CDR1 is SSHAT and CDR2 is FNYEAQ in the germline V gene (reference sequence). CDR3 length equals 15 residues. The CDR3 loop is CASSLEEGSTGELFF. CDR3 sequence (DNA): TGTGCTAGCAGCTTAGAGGAGGGGAGCACCGGGGAGCTGTTTTTT.

In its sample, this clonotype was seen many times. The chain combines TRBV2 with TRBJ1-1; no definite D call. Between the trimmed V and J ends, which lost 3 bases and 2 bases, there was a span of 7 bases. Germline assignment: CDR1 SNHLY and CDR2 FYNNEI. This CDR3 region has 13 residues. This CDR3 is CASSDEANTEAFF. CDR3 DNA: TGTGCCAGCAGTGATGAGGCAAACACTGAAGCTTTCTTT. Full variable domain (remainder filled in from reference TRBV2 and TRBJ1-1): EPEVTQTPSHQVTQMGQEVILRCVPISNHLYFYWYRQILGQKVEFLVSFYNNEISEKSEIFDDQFSVERPDGSNFTLKIRSTKLEDSAMYFCASSDEANTEAFFGQGTRLTVV.

This clonotype was recorded at least ten times. The chain employs TRBV7-9 and TRBJ1-2; 9 bases align to TRBD1. The length of the CDR3 is 13 residues. Germline loops: CDR1 SEHNR, CDR2 FQNEAQ (reference sequence). Losses at the gene ends were 8 bases for V and 6 bases for J; bases not matched to a gene: 7. CDR3 sequence: CASYLTGGHGYTF. Here the CDR3 DNA reads TGTGCCAGCTATCTCACAGGGGGCCATGGCTACACCTTC.

This chain uses TRBV18 with TRBJ1-2; D is unclear. The CDR3 covers 12 residues. V gave up 3 bases and J gave up 7 bases, with 9 bases separating them. Germline CDR1 reads KGHSH; CDR2 reads LQKENI. This CDR3 reads CASSPWVSGYTF. In nucleotides, the CDR3 is TGTGCCAGCTCACCTTGGGTCAGTGGCTACACCTTC.

This clonotype occurred a few times. The chain links TRBV29-1 to TRBJ2-2; D unclear. CDR3 length: 18 residues. Germline V lookup: CDR1 SQVTM, CDR2 ANQGSEA. The V and J ends lost 0 bases and 1 base respectively, with 18 bases between them. The CDR3 sequence: CSVEDKRSTGRNTGELFF. DNA for the CDR3: TGCAGCGTTGAAGATAAAAGGTCGACCGGACGGAACACCGGGGAGCTGTTTTTT.

There are many counts of this clonotype. This rearrangement joins TRBV12-3 or TRBV12-4 to TRBJ1-1; D not resolved. Trimming took 7 bases from V and 7 from J, leaving 16 bases between them. The CDR3 consists of 13 residues. The CDR3 DNA is TGTGCCAGCAATATAGTGGGCATCAATGAAGCTTTCTTT. Protein: CASNIVGINEAFF.

The chain joins TRBV2 to TRBJ1-5; TRBD1 is a possible D gene (5 bases). V gave up 9 bases and J gave up 2 bases, with 11 bases separating them. The CDR3 is 13 residues long. CDR1 is SNHLY, CDR2 FYNNEI, per germline. The CDR3 DNA is TGTGCCAGAGGACAAGATGGCAATCAGCCCCAGCATTTT. It is translated as CARGQDGNQPQHF.

This chain joins TRBV20-1 and TRBJ1-5, with D possibly matching TRBD1 (5 bases). Germline values: CDR1 DFQATT, CDR2 SNEGSKA (reference sequence). The V end was cut by 1 base, the J end by 3 bases, with 16 bases between. The CDR3 consists of 16 residues. This CDR3 is CSARGLRGADNQPQHF. The DNA of the CDR3 is TGCAGTGCTAGAGGACTCCGGGGCGCGGACAATCAGCCCCAGCATTTT.

This clonotype was counted a few times. The genes are TRBV3-1 and TRBJ1-2, with D possibly TRBD1 on 6 matching bases. Germline assignment: CDR1 LGHDT and CDR2 YNNKEL (reference sequence). V lost 4 bases to trimming and J lost 2 bases, with 17 bases between them. The CDR3 loop spans 16 amino acids. The CDR3 is CASSPQVSGVNYGYTF. Here the CDR3 DNA reads TGTGCCAGCAGCCCCCAAGTATCAGGGGTGAACTATGGCTACACCTTC.

V gene TRBV11-2 combines with J gene TRBJ2-5; TRBD2 aligns across 7 bases. Germline loops: CDR1 SGHAT, CDR2 FQNNGV. The CDR3 length is 14 residues. The J segment lost 2 bases and the V segment lost 3 bases, leaving 3 bases of the junction unmatched. CDR3: CASSFREGQETQYF. DNA of the CDR3: TGTGCCAGCAGCTTCAGGGAGGGACAAGAGACCCAGTACTTC.

The V call is TRBV19, the J call TRBJ1-6; D remains ambiguous. This CDR3 has 15 residues. Trimming stripped 3 bases from V and 6 bases from J, with 12 bases between. Germline CDR1 LNHDA, CDR2 SQIVND (reference sequence). CDR3 bases: TGTGCCAGTAGTATCAGTCCCGGTGGTAATTCACCCCTCCACTTT. Residues: CASSISPGGNSPLHF.

V usage is TRBV11-1 and J usage is TRBJ1-5, with 8 bases identical to TRBD1. This CDR3 has 14 residues. Trimming cost V 5 bases and J 6 bases; bases outside gene matches: 6. Germline V gene sequence: CDR1 SGHAT, CDR2 FQDESV (reference sequence). CDR3 region: CASSPRGPPQPQHF. CDR3 coding DNA: TGTGCCAGCAGCCCCAGGGGGCCTCCTCAGCCCCAGCATTTT. The whole variable domain, filled in from reference TRBV11-1 and TRBJ1-5, reads EAEVAQSPRYKITEKSQAVAFWCDPISGHATLYWYRQILGQGPELLVQFQDESVVDDSQLPKDRFSAERLKGVDSTLKIQPAELGDSAMYLCASSPRGPPQPQHFGDGTRLSIL.

The rearrangement joins TRBV7-2 to TRBJ1-4; D unclear. Trimming stripped 2 bases from V and 8 bases from J, with 12 bases between. CDR3 length equals 14 residues. CDR1 SGHTA and CDR2 FQGNSA come from the germline V gene. The CDR3 region is CASSLIGGTEKLFF. CDR3 in DNA: TGTGCCAGCAGCTTAATTGGCGGAACAGAAAAACTGTTTTTT.